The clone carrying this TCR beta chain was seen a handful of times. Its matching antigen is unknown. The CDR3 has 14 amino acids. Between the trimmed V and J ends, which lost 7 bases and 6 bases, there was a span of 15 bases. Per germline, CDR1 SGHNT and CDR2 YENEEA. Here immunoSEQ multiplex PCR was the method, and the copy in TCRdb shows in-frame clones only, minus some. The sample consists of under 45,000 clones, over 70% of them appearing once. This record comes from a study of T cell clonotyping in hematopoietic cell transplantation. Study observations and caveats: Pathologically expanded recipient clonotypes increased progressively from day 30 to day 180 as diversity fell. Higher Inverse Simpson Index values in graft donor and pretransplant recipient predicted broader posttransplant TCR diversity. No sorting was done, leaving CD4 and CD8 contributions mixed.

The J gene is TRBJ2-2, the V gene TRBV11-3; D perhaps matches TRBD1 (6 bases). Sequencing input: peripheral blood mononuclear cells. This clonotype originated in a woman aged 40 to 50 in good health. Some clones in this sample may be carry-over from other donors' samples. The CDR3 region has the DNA TGTGCCAGCACCAAAACCGAGGGGGCCGGGGAGCTGTTTTTT. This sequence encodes CASTKTEGAGELFF.